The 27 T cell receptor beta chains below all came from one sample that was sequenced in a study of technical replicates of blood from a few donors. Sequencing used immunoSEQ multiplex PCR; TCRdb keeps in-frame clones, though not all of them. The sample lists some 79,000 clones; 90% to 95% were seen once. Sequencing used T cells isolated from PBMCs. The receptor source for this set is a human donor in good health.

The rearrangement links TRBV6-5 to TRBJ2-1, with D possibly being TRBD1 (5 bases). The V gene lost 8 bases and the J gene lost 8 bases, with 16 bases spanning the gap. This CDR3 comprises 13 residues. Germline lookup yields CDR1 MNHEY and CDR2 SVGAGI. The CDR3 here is CASSTLRGYEQFF. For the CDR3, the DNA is TGTGCCAGCTCAACCCTTAGGGGCTATGAGCAGTTCTTC.

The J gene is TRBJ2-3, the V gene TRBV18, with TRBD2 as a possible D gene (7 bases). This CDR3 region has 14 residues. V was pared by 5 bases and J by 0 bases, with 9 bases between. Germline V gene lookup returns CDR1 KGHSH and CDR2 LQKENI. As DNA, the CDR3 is TGTGCCAGCTCAGGCGGGGGCAGCACAGATACGCAGTATTTT. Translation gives CASSGGGSTDTQYF.

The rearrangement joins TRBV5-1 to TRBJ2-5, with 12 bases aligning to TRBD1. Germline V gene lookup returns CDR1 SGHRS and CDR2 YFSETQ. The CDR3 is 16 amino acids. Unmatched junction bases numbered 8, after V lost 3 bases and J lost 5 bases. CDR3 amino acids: CASSSKRDRGRETQYF. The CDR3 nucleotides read TGCGCCAGCAGCTCCAAACGGGACAGGGGGCGGGAGACCCAGTACTTC.

Here the CDR3 DNA reads TGTGCCAGCAGCTTCCGGGACAGTCTTTCCTCTGGAAACACCATATATTTT. Protein product: CASSFRDSLSSGNTIYF. V is TRBV14 and J is TRBJ1-3, with TRBD1 matching 7 bases. The CDR3 sequence is 17 residues long. Germline assignment: CDR1 SGHDN and CDR2 FVKESK. V lost 5 bases and J lost 0; bases outside the gene matches: 10.

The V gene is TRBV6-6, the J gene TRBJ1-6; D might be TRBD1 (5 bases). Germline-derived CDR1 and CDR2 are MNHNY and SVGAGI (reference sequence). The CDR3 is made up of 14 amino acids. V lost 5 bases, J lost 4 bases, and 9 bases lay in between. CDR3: CASSAKGYNSPLHF. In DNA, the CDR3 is TGTGCCAGCAGTGCAAAGGGGTATAATTCACCCCTCCACTTT.

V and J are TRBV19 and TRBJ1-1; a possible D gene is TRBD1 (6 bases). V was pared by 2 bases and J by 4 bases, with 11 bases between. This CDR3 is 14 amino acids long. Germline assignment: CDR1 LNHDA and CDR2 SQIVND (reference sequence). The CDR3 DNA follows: TGTGCCAGTAGTATATCCAGGGGTACCACTGAAGCTTTCTTT. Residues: CASSISRGTTEAFF.

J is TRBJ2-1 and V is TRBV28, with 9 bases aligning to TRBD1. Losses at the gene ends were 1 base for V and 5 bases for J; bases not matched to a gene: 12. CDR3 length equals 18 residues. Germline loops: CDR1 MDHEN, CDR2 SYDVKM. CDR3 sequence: CASSLYPFGTGTDNEQFF. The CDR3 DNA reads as TGTGCCAGCAGTTTATACCCGTTTGGGACAGGGACTGACAATGAGCAGTTCTTC.

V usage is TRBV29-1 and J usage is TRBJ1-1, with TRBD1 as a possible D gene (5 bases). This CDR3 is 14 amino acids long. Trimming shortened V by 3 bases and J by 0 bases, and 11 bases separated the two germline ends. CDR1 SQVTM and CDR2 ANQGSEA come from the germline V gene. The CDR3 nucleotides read TGCAGCGTTGACCCCACAGGCATGAACACTGAAGCTTTCTTT. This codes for CSVDPTGMNTEAFF.

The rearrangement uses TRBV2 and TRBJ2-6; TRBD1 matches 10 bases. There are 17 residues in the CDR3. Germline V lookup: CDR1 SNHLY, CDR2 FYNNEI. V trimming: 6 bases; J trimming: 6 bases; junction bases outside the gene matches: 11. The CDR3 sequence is CASRPGQGKTEANVLTF. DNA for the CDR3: TGTGCCAGCAGGCCGGGACAGGGGAAAACTGAGGCCAACGTCCTGACTTTC.

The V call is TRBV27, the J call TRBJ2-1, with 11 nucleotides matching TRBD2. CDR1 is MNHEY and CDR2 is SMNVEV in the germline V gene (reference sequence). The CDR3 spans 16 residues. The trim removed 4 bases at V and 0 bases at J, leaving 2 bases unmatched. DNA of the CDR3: TGTGCCAGCAGTTCCGGGACTAGCGGCTCCTACAATGAGCAGTTCTTC. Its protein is CASSSGTSGSYNEQFF.

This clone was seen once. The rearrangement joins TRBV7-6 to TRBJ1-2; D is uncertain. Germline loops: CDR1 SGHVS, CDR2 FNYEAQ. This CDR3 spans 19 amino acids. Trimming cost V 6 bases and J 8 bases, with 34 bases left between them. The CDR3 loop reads CASSYLTGPLIPIGGGYTF. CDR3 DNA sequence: TGTGCCAGCAGTTACTTAACTGGACCGCTAATCCCCATTGGAGGGGGCTACACCTTC.

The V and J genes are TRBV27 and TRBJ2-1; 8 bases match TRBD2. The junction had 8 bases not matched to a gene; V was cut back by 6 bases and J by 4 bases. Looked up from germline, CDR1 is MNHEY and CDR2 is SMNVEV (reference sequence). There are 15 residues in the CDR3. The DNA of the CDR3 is TGTGCCAGCAGCTTAGCGGGGCGGAAGTACAATGAGCAGTTCTTC. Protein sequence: CASSLAGRKYNEQFF.

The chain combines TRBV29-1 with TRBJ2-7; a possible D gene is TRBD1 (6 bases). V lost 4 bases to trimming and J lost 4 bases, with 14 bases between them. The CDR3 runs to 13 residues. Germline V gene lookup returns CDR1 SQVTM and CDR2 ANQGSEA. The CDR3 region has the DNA TGCAGCGTTGCTCCTGGACAGAAGTACGAGCAGTACTTC. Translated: CSVAPGQKYEQYF.

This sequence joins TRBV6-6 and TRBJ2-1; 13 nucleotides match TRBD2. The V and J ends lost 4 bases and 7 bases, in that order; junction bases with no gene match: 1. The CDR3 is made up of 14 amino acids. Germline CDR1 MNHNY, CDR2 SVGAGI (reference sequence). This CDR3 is CASSSGLAGNEQFF. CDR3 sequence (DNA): TGTGCCAGCAGTTCGGGACTAGCGGGGAATGAGCAGTTCTTC.

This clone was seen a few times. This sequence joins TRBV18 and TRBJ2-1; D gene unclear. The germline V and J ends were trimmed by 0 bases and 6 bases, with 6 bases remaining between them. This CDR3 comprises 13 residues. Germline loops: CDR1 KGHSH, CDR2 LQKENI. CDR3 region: CASSPPSGNEQFF. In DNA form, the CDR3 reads TGTGCCAGCTCACCACCGTCGGGCAATGAGCAGTTCTTC.

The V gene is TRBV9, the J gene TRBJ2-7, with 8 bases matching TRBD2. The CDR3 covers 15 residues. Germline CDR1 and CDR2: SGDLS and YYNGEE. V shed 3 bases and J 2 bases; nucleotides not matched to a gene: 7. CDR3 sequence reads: CASSDPTSAPYEQYF. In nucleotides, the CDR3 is TGTGCCAGCAGCGACCCGACTAGCGCTCCCTACGAGCAGTACTTC.

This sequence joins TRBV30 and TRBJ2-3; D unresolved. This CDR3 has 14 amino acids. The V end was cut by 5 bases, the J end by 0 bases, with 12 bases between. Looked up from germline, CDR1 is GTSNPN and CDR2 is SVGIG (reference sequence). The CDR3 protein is CAWGDALSTDTQYF. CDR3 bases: TGTGCCTGGGGAGACGCACTTAGCACAGATACGCAGTATTTT.

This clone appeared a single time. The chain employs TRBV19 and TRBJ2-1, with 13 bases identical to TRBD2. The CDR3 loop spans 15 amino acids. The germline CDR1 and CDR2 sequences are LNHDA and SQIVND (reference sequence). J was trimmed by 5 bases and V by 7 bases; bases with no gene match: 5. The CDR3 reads CASTWGLAGNNEQFF. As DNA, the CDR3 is TGTGCCAGTACCTGGGGACTAGCGGGAAACAATGAGCAGTTCTTC.

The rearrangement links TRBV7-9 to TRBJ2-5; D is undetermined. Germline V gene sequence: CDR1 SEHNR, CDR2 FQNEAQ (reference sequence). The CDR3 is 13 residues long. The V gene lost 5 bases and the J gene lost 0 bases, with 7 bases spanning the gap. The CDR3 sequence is CASSVTDQETQYF. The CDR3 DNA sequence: TGTGCCAGCAGCGTAACGGACCAAGAGACCCAGTACTTC.

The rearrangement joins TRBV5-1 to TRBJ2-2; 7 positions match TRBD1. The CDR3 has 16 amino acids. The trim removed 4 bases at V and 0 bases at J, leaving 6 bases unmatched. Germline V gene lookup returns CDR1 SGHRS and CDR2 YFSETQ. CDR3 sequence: CASSPGQISNTGELFF. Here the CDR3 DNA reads TGCGCCAGCAGCCCGGGACAGATATCGAACACCGGGGAGCTGTTTTTT.

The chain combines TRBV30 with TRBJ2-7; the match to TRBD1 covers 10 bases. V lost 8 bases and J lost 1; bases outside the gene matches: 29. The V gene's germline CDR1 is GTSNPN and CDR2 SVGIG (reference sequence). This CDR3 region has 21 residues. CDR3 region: CALSSVPSSTLWGQGSYEQYF. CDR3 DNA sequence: TGTGCCCTGAGTTCGGTACCCTCTTCGACATTGTGGGGACAGGGGTCCTACGAGCAGTACTTC.

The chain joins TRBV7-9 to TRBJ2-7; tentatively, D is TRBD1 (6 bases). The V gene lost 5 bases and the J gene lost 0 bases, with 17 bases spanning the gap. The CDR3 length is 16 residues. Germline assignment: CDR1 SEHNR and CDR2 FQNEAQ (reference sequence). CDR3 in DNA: TGTGCCAGCAGCCCCCCGGGACACTCGAGCTCCTACGAGCAGTACTTC. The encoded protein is CASSPPGHSSSYEQYF.

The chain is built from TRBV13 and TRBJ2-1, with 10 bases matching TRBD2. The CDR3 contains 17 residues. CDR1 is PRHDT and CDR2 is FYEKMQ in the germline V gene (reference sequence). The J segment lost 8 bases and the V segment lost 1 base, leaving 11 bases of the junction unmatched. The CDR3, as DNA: TGTGCCAGCAGCTTAGTTGCTCTAGCGGGAGATGGCGATGAGCAGTTCTTC. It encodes CASSLVALAGDGDEQFF. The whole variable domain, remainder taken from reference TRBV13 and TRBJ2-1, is AAGVIQSPRHLIKEKRETATLKCYPIPRHDTVYWYQQGPGQDPQFLISFYEKMQSDKGSIPDRFSAQQFSDYHSELNMSSLELGDSALYFCASSLVALAGDGDEQFFGPGTRLTVL.

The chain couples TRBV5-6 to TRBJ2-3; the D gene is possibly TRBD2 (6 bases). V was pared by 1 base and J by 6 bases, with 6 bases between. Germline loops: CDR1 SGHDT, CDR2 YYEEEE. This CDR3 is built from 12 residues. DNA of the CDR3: TGTGCCAGCAGCTTGCGGGGGGATACGCAGTATTTT. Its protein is CASSLRGDTQYF.

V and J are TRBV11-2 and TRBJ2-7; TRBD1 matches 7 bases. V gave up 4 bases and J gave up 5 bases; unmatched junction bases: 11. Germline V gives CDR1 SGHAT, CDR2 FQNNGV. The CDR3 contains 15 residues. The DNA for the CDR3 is TGTGCCAGCAGCTCGCTACAGGGGACCGAGGACGAGCAGTACTTC. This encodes CASSSLQGTEDEQYF.

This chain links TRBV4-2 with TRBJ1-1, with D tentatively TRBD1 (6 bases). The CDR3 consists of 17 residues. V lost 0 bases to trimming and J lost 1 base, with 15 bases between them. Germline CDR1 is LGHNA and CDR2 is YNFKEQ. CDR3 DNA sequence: TGTGCCAGCAGCCAAGAAGCGGGGGGGCAAACGAACACTGAAGCTTTCTTT. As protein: CASSQEAGGQTNTEAFF.

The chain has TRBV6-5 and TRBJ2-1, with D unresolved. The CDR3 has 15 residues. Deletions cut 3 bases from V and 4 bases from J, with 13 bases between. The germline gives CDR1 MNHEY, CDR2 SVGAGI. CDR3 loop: CASSYGADPYNEQFF. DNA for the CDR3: TGTGCCAGCAGTTATGGCGCGGATCCTTACAATGAGCAGTTCTTC.